This is a list of T cell receptor beta chains from one sample in a study of blood T cells in healthy people across ages. From the 5' RACE reads, TCRdb called clonotypes with MiXCR, one entry per CDR3 protein. The table shows around 780,000 distinct CDR3 sequences, with 56% occurring only once. Source material: blood. The receptors come from a man aged 40-50 years in good health. The CDR3 runs from the conserved cysteine through the conserved F or W.

CASSLEGTGNYGYTF | TRBJ1-2 | TRBV7-2
CASSSGQGAMETQYF | TRBJ2-5 | TRBV12-3/TRBV12-4
CASSARSCGYTF | TRBJ1-2 | TRBV25-1
CATLRSVFGPGGRRYNEQFF | TRBJ2-1 | TRBV10-3
CASSFRFQEAQYF | TRBJ2-7 | TRBV11-1
CSPRYEQYF | TRBJ2-7 | TRBV29-1
CASSLSLAGARGGETQYF | - | TRBV5-1
CSVLAGRLILTDTQYF | TRBJ2-3 | TRBV29-1
CSAKPGMRTEAFF | TRBJ1-1 | TRBV20-1
CASSLPTGGIRWGYTF | TRBJ1-2 | TRBV28
CSATGTPGRNEQFF | TRBJ2-1 | TRBV20-1
CASSLDPGQLNEQYF | TRBJ2-5 | TRBV5-4
CASTPGQQIPRYTF | TRBJ1-2 | TRBV21-1
CATMGLAGEDTQYF | TRBJ2-3 | TRBV24-1
CASSSGTGGSNQPQHF | TRBJ1-5 | TRBV6-6
CASSQVRINGNEQFF | TRBJ2-1 | TRBV3-1
CASSQSGDLAQPQHF | TRBJ1-5 | TRBV4-2
CATNAGGTSFPYGYTF | TRBJ1-2 | TRBV2
CASTQSGGANYNEQFF | TRBJ2-1 | TRBV7-2
CASSQTAYGYTF | TRBJ1-2 | TRBV3-1
CASSFGPEAFF | TRBJ1-1 | TRBV12-3/TRBV12-4
CASSLSLAESYNEQFF | TRBJ2-1 | TRBV7-8
CASRSGNPNQPQHF | TRBJ1-5 | TRBV7-2
CASSVYRGSYNEQFF | TRBJ2-1 | TRBV9
CASSQGHSNTEAFF | TRBJ1-1 | TRBV3-1
CASSSTSGRREETQYF | TRBJ2-5 | TRBV4-1
CASGGTEYRTPEQYF | TRBJ2-7 | TRBV12-5
CATSRGTAANYGYTF | TRBJ1-2 | TRBV15
CASSVGEMGNSPLHF | TRBJ1-6 | TRBV9
CASSWGQGRDTQYF | TRBJ2-3 | TRBV13
CASRTGLGAETQYF | TRBJ2-5 | TRBV28
CASSPHRTRGYYNEQFF | TRBJ2-1 | TRBV3-1
CASSLEGTGVSYEQYF | TRBJ2-7 | TRBV7-2
CASSSRDSNQPQHF | TRBJ1-5 | TRBV6-5
CASKANPGQGYYGYTF | TRBJ1-2 | TRBV28
CASSRQGIGETQYF | TRBJ2-5 | TRBV5-1
CSVIQGIRSYTF | TRBJ1-2 | TRBV29-1
CASSLTGRIGIQYF | TRBJ2-4 | TRBV12-3/TRBV12-4
CASSSNPRAQETQYF | TRBJ2-5 | TRBV5-1